The sequence of this T cell receptor (beta chain) was determined in a study of blood T cell repertoires in COVID-19. Study information: Both acute and convalescent COVID-19 samples were obtained from the United States, Italy and Spain.

Those enrolled, adults aged roughly 18 to 90 years, came from 25 or so US areas. Resolution of symptoms, clearance, or two negative PCRs was present in recovered Cohort 3 donors. The CDR3 totals 13 residues. CDR1 and CDR2 (germline): SGHNT, YYREEE (reference sequence). Trimming pared 5 bases from V and 5 bases from J, leaving 13 bases between. In the original processing: By means of reference gene primer amplification, nucleated cell counts were estimated. Measured with immunoSEQ multiplex PCR; TCRdb has only the in-frame clones, and not every one. The V and J calls and clone size were taken over from that table, and D and trimming were inferred from the DNA. The data contain some 320,000 clones, roughly 90% of them singletons.

The source material was PBMCs or T cells enriched from blood (not recorded which). This clonotype was obtained from a man aged 55-75 years who had recovered from COVID-19. The J gene is TRBJ1-2, the V gene TRBV5-4; D unresolved. For the CDR3, the DNA is TGTGCCAGCAGTCGGATTGCCAGGTATGGCTACACCTTC. This codes for CASSRIARYGYTF.